The 20 T cell receptor beta chains below were found in one sample sequenced in a study of shared clonotypes between healthy human individuals. Naive CD8 cells, CD45RO-negative and positively selected for CCR7, excluded terminally differentiated effector memory CD45RA+ cells. Only in-frame clones appear in the TCRdb table, and some are missing; sequencing was by immunoSEQ multiplex PCR. Here the sample spans around 1.9 million clones, around 93% being singletons. What was sequenced was naive CD8+ T cells from PBMCs. The receptors originated from a man younger than 30 in good health. Some clones in this sample may be carry-over from other donors' samples.

V usage is TRBV9 and J usage is TRBJ2-2; a weak D match, TRBD1 (6 bases). CDR1 is SGDLS and CDR2 is YYNGEE in the germline V gene. V was clipped by 4 bases and J by 3 bases, with 16 bases between them. CDR3 length equals 16 residues. This CDR3 reads CASSPYWGRDTGELFF. CDR3 nucleotides: TGTGCCAGCAGCCCCTATTGGGGGCGCGACACCGGGGAGCTGTTTTTT.

The chain carries TRBV7-3 and TRBJ2-1; 10 positions match TRBD2. The CDR3 has 16 residues. With 5 bases clipped from V and 5 bases from J, the junction kept 9 bases outside the gene matches. The germline gives CDR1 SGHTA, CDR2 FQGTGA. CDR3 sequence reads: CASSARHGLADNEQFF. In DNA form, the CDR3 reads TGTGCCAGCAGCGCGCGCCATGGACTAGCGGACAATGAGCAGTTCTTC.

The chain joins TRBV7-9 to TRBJ2-7; possibly TRBD1 for D (6 bases). V lost 5 bases and J 5 bases, leaving 10 bases between the germline ends. Germline V gene sequence: CDR1 SEHNR, CDR2 FQNEAQ (reference sequence). The CDR3 has 12 residues. This CDR3 reads CASSTQGNEQYF. The CDR3 nucleotides are TGTGCCAGCAGCACCCAGGGGAACGAGCAGTACTTC.

The rearrangement links TRBV29-1 to TRBJ2-3, with D possibly being TRBD1 (6 bases). Trimming cost V 7 bases and J 2 bases, with 19 bases left between them. The germline gives CDR1 SQVTM, CDR2 ANQGSEA. The CDR3 runs 15 residues. CDR3 nucleotides: TGCAGCGCCTGGAAATGGGGGCGCCTCACAGATACGCAGTATTTT. Encoded protein: CSAWKWGRLTDTQYF.

The rearrangement links TRBV29-1 to TRBJ2-1; D is possibly TRBD1 or TRBD2 (6 bases each). This CDR3 has 13 residues. Germline-derived CDR1 and CDR2 are SQVTM and ANQGSEA. V lost 8 bases and J 8 bases, leaving 19 bases between the germline ends. This CDR3 is CSILGGRGDEQFF. DNA of the CDR3: TGCAGCATCCTAGGGGGGCGGGGCGATGAGCAGTTCTTC.

This rearrangement joins TRBV19 to TRBJ1-5; D may be TRBD1 (5 bases). Germline values: CDR1 LNHDA, CDR2 SQIVND (reference sequence). The CDR3 is made up of 17 amino acids. V lost 5 bases to trimming and J lost 4 bases, with 21 bases between them. CDR3 region: CASSQNPGGRFNQPQHF. CDR3 bases: TGTGCCAGTAGTCAAAACCCCGGGGGAAGATTTAATCAGCCCCAGCATTTT.

The chain joins TRBV7-6 to TRBJ1-5; no reliable D call. Trimming removed 2 bases from V and 3 bases from J, with 8 bases in between. Germline CDR1 and CDR2: SGHVS and FNYEAQ. The CDR3 spans 14 residues. The CDR3 DNA is TGTGCCAGCAGCTTAAAACGGTTCAATCAGCCCCAGCATTTT. Its protein product is CASSLKRFNQPQHF.

This sequence joins TRBV2 and TRBJ2-2; 8 bases line up with TRBD2. There are 16 residues in the CDR3. V trimming: 4 bases; J trimming: 1 base; junction bases outside the gene matches: 5. From germline, CDR1 is SNHLY and CDR2 FYNNEI. The CDR3 DNA follows: TGTGCCAGCAGTGGTCCTAGCGGGCTGAACACCGGGGAGCTGTTTTTT. Translated: CASSGPSGLNTGELFF.

The chain has TRBV27 and TRBJ1-4; possible D gene TRBD1, 6 bases. The germline gives CDR1 MNHEY, CDR2 SMNVEV (reference sequence). The CDR3 covers 15 residues. V was pared by 5 bases and J by 6 bases, with 16 bases between. The DNA of the CDR3 is TGTGCCAGCAGTCTCCTGACAGGAATGGATGAAAAACTGTTTTTT. Protein product: CASSLLTGMDEKLFF.

V usage is TRBV29-1 and J usage is TRBJ1-2; no clear D. The CDR3 runs 11 residues. Trimming removed 6 bases at V and 8 bases at J, with 13 bases between. The V gene's germline CDR1 is SQVTM and CDR2 ANQGSEA. CDR3 amino acids: CSVLDVWGYTF. The CDR3 DNA is TGCAGCGTCCTGGACGTATGGGGCTACACCTTC.

The CDR3 sequence: CASSSTGLLAKNIQYF. As DNA, the CDR3 is TGTGCCAGCAGTTCGACAGGACTACTAGCCAAAAACATTCAGTACTTC. V gene TRBV27 combines with J gene TRBJ2-4; D tentatively reads TRBD1 or TRBD2 (6 bases each). Deletions cut 4 bases from V and 0 bases from J, with 13 bases between. This CDR3 region has 16 residues. Germline V gives CDR1 MNHEY, CDR2 SMNVEV (reference sequence).

The rearrangement uses TRBV7-6 and TRBJ2-5, with D maybe TRBD2 (5 bases). The CDR3 is 13 amino acids. Germline CDR1 SGHVS, CDR2 FNYEAQ. V was cut by 8 bases and J by 0 bases, with 10 bases left in between. CDR3 region: CASASGYQETQYF. For the CDR3, the DNA is TGTGCCAGCGCCTCGGGGTACCAAGAGACCCAGTACTTC.

There are a few counts of this clone. The genes are TRBV28 and TRBJ2-2; D is undetermined. Per germline, CDR1 MDHEN and CDR2 SYDVKM. V was trimmed by 6 bases and J by 8 bases, leaving 7 bases between them. The CDR3 is made up of 11 amino acids. The CDR3 DNA sequence: TGTGCCAGCAGCACCGCGGGGGAGCTGTTTTTT. Amino acid sequence: CASSTAGELFF.

This rearrangement joins TRBV13 to TRBJ2-1, with 7 bases identical to TRBD2. The V gene's germline CDR1 is PRHDT and CDR2 FYEKMQ (reference sequence). The length of the CDR3 is 13 residues. Trimming cost V 3 bases and J 9 bases; bases outside gene matches: 5. DNA of the CDR3: TGTGCCAGCAGCTTCCGACTAGCAGGTGAGCAGTTCTTC. Its protein product is CASSFRLAGEQFF. The whole variable domain, remainder taken from reference TRBV13 and TRBJ2-1, is AAGVIQSPRHLIKEKRETATLKCYPIPRHDTVYWYQQGPGQDPQFLISFYEKMQSDKGSIPDRFSAQQFSDYHSELNMSSLELGDSALYFCASSFRLAGEQFFGPGTRLTVL.

The chain joins TRBV28 to TRBJ1-2, with a tentative D call TRBD1 (6 bases). Germline CDR1 is MDHEN and CDR2 is SYDVKM. This CDR3 contains 16 residues. V lost 6 bases and J lost 7, with 24 bases in between. The DNA for the CDR3 is TGTGCCAGCAGCCCCCCGTCCGAGTCTGGAGGGGGTGGCTACACCTTC. Its protein product is CASSPPSESGGGGYTF.

This clone came up once. This chain connects TRBV5-6 to TRBJ2-7, with TRBD1 matching over 8 bases. This CDR3 is 15 amino acids long. Germline lookup yields CDR1 SGHDT and CDR2 YYEEEE. V lost 1 base and J lost 1; bases outside the gene matches: 4. CDR3 amino acids: CASSLRQGPSYEQYF. The CDR3 DNA sequence: TGTGCCAGCAGCTTGCGACAGGGGCCTTCCTACGAGCAGTACTTC.

This clone has just one count. The V call is TRBV5-1, the J call TRBJ2-7; the match to TRBD1 covers 9 bases. CDR1 is SGHRS and CDR2 is YFSETQ in the germline V gene. J lost 0 bases, V lost 0 bases, and 13 bases had no gene match. The CDR3 is made up of 19 amino acids. CDR3 coding DNA: TGCGCCAGCAGCTTGGGAACAGGGGGCTATCTGGGCAGCTCCTACGAGCAGTACTTC. Translated, it gives CASSLGTGGYLGSSYEQYF.

This chain uses TRBV4-1 with TRBJ1-3; D possibly corresponds to TRBD1 (5 bases). The CDR3 consists of 14 residues. Germline V gene sequence: CDR1 MGHRA, CDR2 YSYEKL. V was trimmed by 1 base and J by 8 bases, leaving 12 bases between them. The CDR3 sequence: CASSQVGTGHTIYF. CDR3 nucleotide sequence: TGCGCCAGCAGCCAAGTAGGGACGGGGCACACCATATATTTT.

This clone was counted a few times. The sample holds other DNA sequences that translate to the same CDR3. The chain links TRBV28 to TRBJ1-5; unclear D gene. The CDR3 contains 12 residues. In germline, CDR1 is MDHEN, CDR2 SYDVKM. Trimming shortened V by 8 bases and J by 4 bases, and 9 bases separated the two germline ends. The CDR3 sequence is CASSLPNQPQHF. The CDR3 nucleotides read TGTGCCAGCTCGCTCCCGAATCAGCCCCAGCATTTT.

The chain has TRBV9 and TRBJ2-5; 7 nucleotides match TRBD2. V was pared by 1 base and J by 3 bases, with 9 bases of the junction left unmatched. CDR3 length equals 16 residues. Per germline, CDR1 SGDLS and CDR2 YYNGEE. The DNA for the CDR3 is TGTGCCAGCAGCGTATCACGCATGGCGGGAGAAGAGACCCAGTACTTC. This sequence encodes CASSVSRMAGEETQYF.